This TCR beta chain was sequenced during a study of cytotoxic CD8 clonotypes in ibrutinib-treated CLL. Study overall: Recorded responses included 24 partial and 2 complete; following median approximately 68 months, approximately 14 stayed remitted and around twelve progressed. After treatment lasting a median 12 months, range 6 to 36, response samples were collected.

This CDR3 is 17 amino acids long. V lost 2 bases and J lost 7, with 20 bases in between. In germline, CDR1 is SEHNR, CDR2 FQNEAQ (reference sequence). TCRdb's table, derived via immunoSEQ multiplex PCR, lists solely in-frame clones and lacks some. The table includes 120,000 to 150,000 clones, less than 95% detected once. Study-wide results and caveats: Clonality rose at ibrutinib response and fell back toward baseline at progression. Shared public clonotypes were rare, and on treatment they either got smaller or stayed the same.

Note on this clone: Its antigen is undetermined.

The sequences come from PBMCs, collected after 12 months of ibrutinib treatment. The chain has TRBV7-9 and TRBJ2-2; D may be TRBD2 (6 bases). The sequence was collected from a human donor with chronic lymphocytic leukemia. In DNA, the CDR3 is TGTGCCAGCAGCTTACGGCGGGGTATCCCGAGGGACGGGGAGCTGTTTTTT. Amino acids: CASSLRRGIPRDGELFF. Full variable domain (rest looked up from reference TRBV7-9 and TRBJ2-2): DTGVSQNPRHKITKRGQNVTFRCDPISEHNRLYWYRQTLGQGPEFLTYFQNEAQLEKSRLLSDRFSAERPKGSFSTLEIQRTEQGDSAMYLCASSLRRGIPRDGELFFGEGSRLTVL.